This is a list of T cell receptor beta chains from one sample in a study of CD8+ T cells in alopecia areata. Measured with immunoSEQ multiplex PCR; TCRdb has only the in-frame clones, and not every one. Of about 100,000 clones in the sample, around 47% were seen once. Sequences were derived from CD8+ T cells sorted from blood, sampled at week 24, from a patient treated with tofacitinib. Source of these receptors: a human donor with alopecia areata. CDR3s include the opening cysteine and the closing phenylalanine or tryptophan. D genes are given only for firm matches. The listing skips clone size in some rows; elsewhere it reads once, few, many or a size class.

v_gene	d_gene	abundance	j_gene	CDR3aa	CDR3nt
TRBV25-1	TRBD1	NA	TRBJ1-1	CASTDRGTEAFF	TGTGCCAGCACTGACAGGGGCACTGAAGCTTTCTTT
TRBV18	NA	NA	TRBJ1-1	CASSPSAAYMNTEAFF	TGTGCCAGCTCACCTTCGGCGGCGTACATGAACACTGAAGCTTTCTTT
TRBV10-3	NA	NA	TRBJ2-3	CAISEENPDTQYF	TGTGCCATCAGTGAAGAGAACCCAGATACGCAGTATTTT
TRBV19	NA	NA	TRBJ1-5	CASSIGTDQPQHF	TGTGCCAGTAGTATTGGAACCGATCAGCCCCAGCATTTT
TRBV19	NA	NA	TRBJ1-1	CASSWGVGTEAFF	TGTGCCAGTAGCTGGGGAGTGGGAACTGAAGCTTTCTTT
TRBV4-1	NA	once	TRBJ2-7	CASSQRPTYDEQYF	TGCGCCAGCAGCCAGAGACCGACTTACGACGAGCAGTACTTC
TRBV15	TRBD1	once	TRBJ1-4	CATSSVGTGFEKLFF	TGTGCCACCAGCAGTGTCGGGACAGGGTTTGAAAAACTGTTTTTT
TRBV5-4	TRBD1	NA	TRBJ2-7	CASSLGTGVYEQYF	TGTGCCAGCAGCTTGGGGACAGGGGTCTACGAGCAGTACTTC
TRBV5-1	TRBD1	few	TRBJ2-7	CASSLAAQGATYEQYF	TGCGCCAGCAGCTTGGCCGCACAGGGGGCCACCTACGAGCAGTACTTC
TRBV30	NA	few	TRBJ2-7	CAWSFGGSEQYF	TGTGCCTGGAGCTTCGGTGGGAGCGAGCAGTACTTC
TRBV2	TRBD1	NA	TRBJ2-7	CASREASGTVISYEQYF	TGTGCCAGCAGAGAGGCGTCCGGGACAGTCATCTCCTACGAGCAGTACTTC
TRBV15	TRBD1	NA	TRBJ2-1	CATSRVRTGDYNEQFF	TGTGCCACCAGCAGAGTACGAACAGGGGACTACAATGAGCAGTTCTTC
TRBV4-2	NA	once	TRBJ1-5	CASSQWSGGNQPQHF	TGTGCCAGCAGCCAATGGTCAGGGGGCAATCAGCCCCAGCATTTT
TRBV28	NA	NA	TRBJ1-2	CASSYPDRGYTF	TGTGCCAGCAGTTACCCAGATAGGGGCTACACCTTC
TRBV27	NA	few	TRBJ2-6	CASSFLSYSGANVLTF	TGTGCCAGCAGTTTCCTGAGTTACTCTGGGGCCAACGTCCTGACTTTC
TRBV9	NA	NA	TRBJ2-1	CASSGTDLNEQFF	TGTGCCAGCAGCGGGACAGACCTCAATGAGCAGTTCTTC
TRBV28	TRBD2	NA	TRBJ2-1	CASSPSGSSYNEQFF	TGTGCCAGCAGTCCCAGCGGGAGCTCCTACAATGAGCAGTTCTTC
TRBV7-6	NA	few	TRBJ2-7	CASSPTPSYEQYF	TGTGCCAGCAGCCCGACCCCCTCCTACGAGCAGTACTTC